This is a list of T cell receptor beta chains from one sample in a study. TCRdb called the 5' RACE reads again in MiXCR, with one record for every CDR3 protein. The profile shows about 23,000 distinct CDR3 sequences, around 30% of them singletons. The sequenced sample consisted of tumor-infiltrating naive CD4+ T cells sorted from the breast tumor. The receptors were sampled from a female donor with breast cancer. Each CDR3 is given with its conserved first and last residue. A D gene is named only where the DNA matches it firmly. Size is stated for part of the rows, as once, few or many counts, or as a class when the clone is expanded.

. many TRBJ1-2 TRBV6-5 TGTGCCAGCAGCCTAAAAGCCCCGCGGCAGGGCTATGGCTACACCTTC CASSLKAPRQGYGYTF
TRBD2 few TRBJ2-1 TRBV3-1 TGTGCCAGCAGGCGGGGGAGTTCAGGCAATGAGCAGTTCTTC CASRRGSSGNEQFF
. many TRBJ2-1 TRBV12-3/TRBV12-4 TGTGCCAGCAGTACTCGGGACTTAAACAATTATGAGCAGTTCTTC CASSTRDLNNYEQFF
TRBD1 . TRBJ2-7 TRBV6-5 TGTGCCAGCAGCTGGGACAGGGCCAACTCCTACGAGCAGTACTTC CASSWDRANSYEQYF
. few TRBJ1-2 TRBV6-1 TGTGCCAGCAGTGAAGGCAGCGACCAGGGGGGCTACACCTTC CASSEGSDQGGYTF
TRBD2 many TRBJ2-1 TRBV12-3/TRBV12-4 TGTGCCAGCAGTCCGACTAGCGGGAGAAATGAGCAGTTCTTC CASSPTSGRNEQFF
TRBD2 . TRBJ2-1 TRBV6-5 TGTGCCAGCAGTTATGGGACTAGCGGGAGCTCCTACAATGAGCAGTTCTTC CASSYGTSGSSYNEQFF
TRBD2 medium-sized TRBJ2-7 TRBV4-2 TGTGCCAGCAGCCTATCTAGCGGGAGGGGAACCTACGAGCAGTACTTC CASSLSSGRGTYEQYF
TRBD2 . TRBJ2-7 TRBV6-5 TGTGCCAGCAGTTACAGGCGACTAGCGGGGCAGTACTTC CASSYRRLAGQYF
TRBD2 many TRBJ2-1 TRBV6-5 TGTGCCAGCAGTGAGCGGGAGTCTCGACACAATGAGCAGTTCTTC CASSERESRHNEQFF
. many TRBJ2-1 TRBV3-1 TGTGCCAGCAGCCAAGACTGGCCGCCCCCTTACAATGAGCAGTTCTTC CASSQDWPPPYNEQFF
. many TRBJ2-3 TRBV20-1 TGCAGTGCTACTCGGCCGGGGGGCACAGATACGCAGTATTTT CSATRPGGTDTQYF
. few TRBJ2-1 TRBV25-1 TGTGCCAGCAGTGAACCCGGCCGTACGGAGCAGTTCTTC CASSEPGRTEQFF
TRBD2 . TRBJ2-7 TRBV5-5 TGTGCCAGCAGCTTGCTCATGGTGGCTAGCGGATCTTCCTACGAGCAGTACTTC CASSLLMVASGSSYEQYF
. . TRBJ1-1 TRBV7-8 TGTGCCAGCAGCTCGGATAGGCGCGCAATGAACACTGAAGCTTTCTTT CASSSDRRAMNTEAFF
TRBD1 . TRBJ2-1 TRBV7-3 TGTGCCAGCAGCTCGCAGGGGACAGGGGGAACTACTAGGAATGAGCAGTTCTTC CASSSQGTGGTTRNEQFF
TRBD2 few TRBJ2-1 TRBV25-1 TGTGCCAGCAGTGAAAGGTGGAAAGACAAAGCGGGGGCTCTCAGCTCCTACAATGAGCAGTTCTTC CASSERWKDKAGALSSYNEQFF
TRBD1 few TRBJ2-3 TRBV20-1 TGCAGTGCTAGAAGACAGGGAACCACAGATACGCAGTATTTT CSARRQGTTDTQYF
TRBD2 . TRBJ2-3 TRBV15 TGTGCCACCAGCAAACGCCCAGGACTAGCGGGAGGAGGAGGCACAGATACGCAGTATTTT CATSKRPGLAGGGGTDTQYF
. few TRBJ1-1 TRBV20-1 TGCAGGGGGTCCGGCGGCTATAGTTTCACTGAAGCTTTCTTT CRGSGGYSFTEAFF
. . TRBJ2-7 TRBV4-3 TGCGCCAGCGGCCAAGATCTTTCAGTCTACGAGCAGTACTTC CASGQDLSVYEQYF
TRBD1 many TRBJ2-7 TRBV10-2 TGCGCCAGTACCCGGCCGGGACAGAGCCACGAGCAGTACTTC CASTRPGQSHEQYF
TRBD1 medium-sized TRBJ1-2 TRBV7-8 TGTGCCAGCAGCTTCTCCGGGACAGGGGACTATGGCTACACCTTC CASSFSGTGDYGYTF
. few TRBJ2-1 TRBV9 TGTGCCAGCAGCGTAGAAGGGGTGGGTTACAATGAGCAGTTCTTC CASSVEGVGYNEQFF
. many TRBJ2-3 TRBV6-1 TGTGCCAGCAGTGAATATGAGGGGAAGAGCACAGATACGCAGTATTTT CASSEYEGKSTDTQYF
TRBD1 . TRBJ1-1 TRBV4-2 TGTGCCAGCAGCCAAGATGGGACAGAACGCACTGAAGCTTTCTTT CASSQDGTERTEAFF
TRBD2 medium-sized TRBJ2-1 TRBV20-1 TGCAGTGCCCACCCACCGGGAGGGCCTGCTAATGAGCAGTTCTTC CSAHPPGGPANEQFF
TRBD1 many TRBJ1-5 TRBV12-3/TRBV12-4 TGTGCCAGCAGCCGAGACAGGGGAAGCAATCAGCCCCAGCATTTT CASSRDRGSNQPQHF
. medium-sized TRBJ2-5 TRBV9 TGTGCCAGCAGCGCGACCGGGACAGCGGGCGAGACCCAGTACTTC CASSATGTAGETQYF
. few TRBJ1-1 TRBV18 TGTGCCAGCTCACCAATACGGGTTAACGCTGAAGCTTTCTTT CASSPIRVNAEAFF
TRBD2 many TRBJ2-1 TRBV20-1 TGCAGTGCTACCGGGAGGGTATACAATGAGCAGTTCTTC CSATGRVYNEQFF
. once TRBJ1-1 TRBV9 TGTGCCAGCACTAACCAGGTCGGAGGGGCTTTCTTT CASTNQVGGAFF
. . TRBJ2-1 TRBV28 TGTTCCAGCAGTTGGACGGCTTACAATGAGCAGTTCTTC CSSSWTAYNEQFF